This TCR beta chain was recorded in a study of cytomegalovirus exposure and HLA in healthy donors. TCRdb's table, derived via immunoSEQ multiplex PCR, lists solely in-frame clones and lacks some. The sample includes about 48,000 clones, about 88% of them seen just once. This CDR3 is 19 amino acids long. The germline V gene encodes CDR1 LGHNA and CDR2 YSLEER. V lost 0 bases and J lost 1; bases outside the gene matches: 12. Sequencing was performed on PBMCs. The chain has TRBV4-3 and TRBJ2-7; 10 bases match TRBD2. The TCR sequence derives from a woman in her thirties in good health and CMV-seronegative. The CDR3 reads CASSQEVVIAGGVSYEQYF. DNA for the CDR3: TGCGCCAGCAGCCAAGAGGTTGTAATAGCGGGAGGAGTGTCCTACGAGCAGTACTTC.